These T cell receptor beta chains were read from a single sample in a study of identical twins. TCRdb fed the 5' RACE reads into MiXCR, producing one record per CDR3 protein. Of some 210,000 distinct CDR3 sequences listed, around 15% are singletons. These same records also appear under a second study, on T cells expressing NK-cell markers.

Sequencing was performed on CD8+ T cells sorted from blood. The receptors come from a woman aged 18-29 years in good health. CDR3s include the opening cysteine and the closing phenylalanine or tryptophan. D genes are given only for firm matches. Some rows have no size entry. The others give once, few or many, or a class for an expanded clone.

j_gene	abundance	d_gene	v_gene	CDR3aa	CDR3nt
TRBJ2-7	few	.	TRBV7-9	CASSLEGDSYEQYF	TGTGCCAGCAGCTTAGAGGGGGACTCCTACGAGCAGTACTTC
TRBJ2-3	few	.	TRBV12-3/TRBV12-4	CASKVEDTQYF	TGTGCCAGCAAAGTAGAAGATACGCAGTATTTT
TRBJ2-5	.	TRBD2	TRBV6-2/TRBV6-3	CASSLAGGPRETQYF	TGTGCCAGCAGTCTAGCGGGAGGGCCGCGAGAGACCCAGTACTTC
TRBJ2-1	few	.	TRBV7-9	CASSSHRVRPNEQFF	TGTGCCAGCAGCTCCCACAGGGTGCGCCCCAATGAGCAGTTCTTC
TRBJ2-1	.	.	TRBV12-3/TRBV12-4	CASVVGEVAYNEQFF	TGTGCCAGCGTCGTGGGAGAGGTGGCCTACAATGAGCAGTTCTTC
TRBJ2-5	.	TRBD2	TRBV29-1	CSVEMAGVEETQYF	TGCAGCGTTGAAATGGCGGGAGTTGAAGAGACCCAGTACTTC
TRBJ2-5	few	TRBD1	TRBV27	CASSWGQELETQYF	TGTGCCAGCAGTTGGGGACAGGAACTAGAGACCCAGTACTTC
TRBJ2-7	few	.	TRBV20-1	CSARGSRENSYEQYF	TGCAGTGCTAGAGGTAGCAGGGAGAACTCCTACGAGCAGTACTTC
TRBJ2-7	.	.	TRBV5-1	CASSLESGLLNEQYF	TGCGCCAGCAGCTTGGAGTCGGGGTTGTTGAACGAGCAGTACTTC
TRBJ2-3	few	.	TRBV7-2	CASSFYLLGDTQYF	TGTGCCAGCAGCTTTTATCTCCTGGGAGATACGCAGTATTTT
TRBJ1-1	few	.	TRBV11-2	CASSPTGSPTTEAFF	TGTGCCAGCAGCCCTACAGGGAGCCCAACGACTGAAGCTTTCTTT
TRBJ2-5	many	.	TRBV7-6	CASSLFSETQYF	TGTGCCAGCAGCTTATTTTCAGAGACCCAGTACTTC
TRBJ2-1	.	.	TRBV11-1	CASSPTNNEQFF	TGTGCCAGCAGCCCCACAAACAATGAGCAGTTCTTC
TRBJ2-3	.	TRBD1	TRBV14	CASRRQGSTDTQYF	TGTGCCAGCAGAAGACAGGGGAGCACAGATACGCAGTATTTT
TRBJ2-7	.	TRBD2	TRBV9	CASSPVRGRAEQYF	TGTGCCAGCAGCCCTGTCCGCGGGAGAGCCGAGCAGTACTTC
TRBJ2-1	.	.	TRBV7-8	CALDTAQFF	TGTGCCCTCGACACGGCGCAGTTCTTC
TRBJ2-2	many	.	TRBV12-3/TRBV12-4	CASSLWYTGELFF	TGTGCCAGCAGTCTCTGGTACACCGGGGAGCTGTTTTTT
TRBJ2-7	few	TRBD2	TRBV9	CASSNSNGTSGLKGRYEQYF	TGTGCCAGCAGCAACTCGAATGGGACTAGCGGTCTAAAAGGGAGATACGAGCAGTACTTC
TRBJ2-2	few	TRBD1	TRBV12-3/TRBV12-4	CASSRTGGANTGELFF	TGTGCCAGCAGTAGGACAGGGGGTGCGAACACCGGGGAGCTGTTTTTT
TRBJ1-6	few	.	TRBV11-3	CASSSEPEFRNSPLHF	TGTGCCAGCAGCTCCGAGCCGGAGTTTAGGAATTCACCCCTCCACTTT
TRBJ2-1	.	TRBD2	TRBV12-3/TRBV12-4	CASIVGGRAYNEQFF	TGTGCCAGCATCGTGGGGGGGAGAGCCTACAATGAGCAGTTCTTC
TRBJ2-2	.	.	TRBV29-1	CSVNSGYPGELFF	TGCAGCGTCAATAGCGGCTACCCCGGGGAGCTGTTTTTT
TRBJ2-6	many	.	TRBV6-1	CASAMGGTGANVLTF	TGTGCCAGCGCGATGGGAGGTACCGGGGCCAACGTCCTGACTTTC
TRBJ1-2	few	TRBD1	TRBV15	CATSRRHLGQADYGYTF	TGTGCCACCAGCAGACGTCACTTGGGACAGGCGGACTATGGCTACACCTTC
TRBJ2-5	once	.	TRBV25-1	CASSASGQYF	TGTGCCAGCAGTGCCAGTGGCCAGTACTTC
TRBJ2-7	few	.	TRBV20-1	CSARDRGSSYEQYF	TGCAGTGCTAGAGATAGAGGCAGCTCCTACGAGCAGTACTTC
TRBJ2-7	few	.	TRBV20-1	CSARDSSSYEQYF	TGCAGTGCTCGGGACTCGAGCTCCTACGAGCAGTACTTC
TRBJ2-1	.	TRBD1	TRBV20-1	CSAPGTGPYNEQFF	TGCAGTGCTCCCGGGACAGGTCCCTACAATGAGCAGTTCTTC
TRBJ2-1	few	.	TRBV10-3	CAISDGDSYNEQFF	TGTGCCATCAGTGACGGCGACTCCTACAATGAGCAGTTCTTC